One and the same sample provided the 9 T cell receptor beta chains below, sequenced in a study of blood T cell repertoires in COVID-19. Only in-frame clones appear in the TCRdb table, and some are missing; sequencing was by immunoSEQ multiplex PCR. The sample shows some 150,000 clones, around nine tenths of them seen only once. Sequenced: peripheral blood. These receptors were obtained from a human donor in a cohort sampled during active COVID-19.

The CDR3 here is CASSPRREDGYTF. In nucleotides, the CDR3 is TGTGCCAGCTCACCACGCCGCGAGGATGGCTACACCTTC. The chain links TRBV18 to TRBJ1-2; D is unclear. The CDR3 loop spans 13 amino acids. Trimming left V 1 base short and J 6 bases short, with 9 bases between. CDR1 and CDR2 from the germline V gene are KGHSH and LQKENI.

The chain joins TRBV7-8 to TRBJ1-1; D unclear. This CDR3 comprises 14 residues. Germline lookup yields CDR1 SGHVS and CDR2 FQNEAQ. Trimming removed 1 base at V and 6 bases at J, with 12 bases between. CDR3: CASSLDLNRAEAFF. For the CDR3, the DNA is TGTGCCAGCAGCTTAGATCTCAATCGGGCTGAAGCTTTCTTT.

The chain is built from TRBV6-1 and TRBJ2-7; D might be TRBD1 (6 bases). Between the trimmed V and J ends, which lost 4 bases and 7 bases, there was a span of 23 bases. This CDR3 region has 16 residues. Germline CDR1 MNHNS, CDR2 SASEGT. DNA of the CDR3: TGTGCCAGCAGTGCTAACTTGGGGGCCCTGACGATGGAGCAGTACTTC. Protein: CASSANLGALTMEQYF.

V gene TRBV23-1 combines with J gene TRBJ2-5; perhaps TRBD2 as D (7 bases). TRBV23-1 is given ORF status, its function remaining uncertain. V was pared by 0 bases and J by 6 bases, with 11 bases between. This CDR3 contains 14 residues. Here the CDR3 DNA reads TGCGCCAGCAGTCAATCGGGGGGGGGCAAGACCCAGTACTTC. This codes for CASSQSGGGKTQYF.

The chain joins TRBV24-1 to TRBJ2-3, with D possibly TRBD2 on 5 matching bases. Germline values: CDR1 KGHDR, CDR2 SFDVKD. V gave up 7 bases and J gave up 8 bases, with 15 bases separating them. There are 13 residues in the CDR3. CDR3 protein: CATRASTLGTQYF. The CDR3 region has the DNA TGTGCCACCAGGGCTAGCACCCTAGGTACGCAGTATTTT.

This chain joins TRBV9 and TRBJ1-1; D not certain. The CDR3 is 13 residues long. Germline assignment: CDR1 SGDLS and CDR2 YYNGEE. Trimming stripped 0 bases from V and 1 base from J, with 4 bases between. The CDR3 reads CASSVAPNTEAFF. The CDR3 coding sequence is TGTGCCAGCAGCGTAGCTCCGAACACTGAAGCTTTCTTT.

The rearrangement joins TRBV30 to TRBJ1-2; 8 bases match TRBD1. The CDR3 has 13 amino acids. After removal of 7 bases from V and 4 bases from J, the junction contained 8 bases not matched to a gene. Germline loops: CDR1 GTSNPN, CDR2 SVGIG (reference sequence). The CDR3 DNA is TGTGCCTTCCCCGACAGGGGCCCCTATGGCTACACCTTC. Residues: CAFPDRGPYGYTF. Using reference TRBV30 and TRBJ1-2 for the parts outside the CDR3, the full variable domain is SQTIHQWPATLVQPVGSPLSLECTVEGTSNPNLYWYRQAAGRGLQLLFYSVGIGQISSEVPQNLSASRPQDRQFILSSKKLLLSDSGFYLCAFPDRGPYGYTFGSGTRLTVV.

The CDR3 here is CASSLSLRTNEKLFF. The CDR3 DNA reads TGCGCCAGCAGCTTAAGTTTGCGAACTAATGAAAAACTGTTTTTT. The chain recombines TRBV5-1 with TRBJ1-4; D not certain. V lost 2 bases and J lost 1, with 9 bases in between. Germline CDR1 SGHRS, CDR2 YFSETQ. CDR3 length: 15 residues.

The chain carries TRBV7-9 and TRBJ2-1; D possibly corresponds to TRBD2 (5 bases). Between the trimmed V and J ends, which lost 4 bases and 5 bases, there was a span of 15 bases. CDR1 and CDR2 (germline): SEHNR, FQNEAQ (reference sequence). The CDR3 spans 15 residues. The CDR3 bases are TGTGCCAGCAGCTCACGCTTTAGCGACGACAATGAGCAGTTCTTC. Translation: CASSSRFSDDNEQFF.